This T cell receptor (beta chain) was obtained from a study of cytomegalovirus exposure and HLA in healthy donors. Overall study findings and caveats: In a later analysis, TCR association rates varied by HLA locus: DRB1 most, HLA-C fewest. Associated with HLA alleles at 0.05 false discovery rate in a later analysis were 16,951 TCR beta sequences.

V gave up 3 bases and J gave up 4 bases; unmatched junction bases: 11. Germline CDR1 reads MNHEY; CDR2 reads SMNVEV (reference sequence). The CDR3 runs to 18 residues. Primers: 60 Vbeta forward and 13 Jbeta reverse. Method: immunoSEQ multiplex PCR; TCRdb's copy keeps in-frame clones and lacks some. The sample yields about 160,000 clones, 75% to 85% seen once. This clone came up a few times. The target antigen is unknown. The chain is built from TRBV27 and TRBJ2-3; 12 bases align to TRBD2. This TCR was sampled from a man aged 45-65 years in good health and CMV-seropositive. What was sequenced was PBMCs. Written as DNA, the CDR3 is TGTGCCAGCAGTTTCTACCCGACACTAGCGGGAGGTTCAGATACGCAGTATTTT. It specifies CASSFYPTLAGGSDTQYF.